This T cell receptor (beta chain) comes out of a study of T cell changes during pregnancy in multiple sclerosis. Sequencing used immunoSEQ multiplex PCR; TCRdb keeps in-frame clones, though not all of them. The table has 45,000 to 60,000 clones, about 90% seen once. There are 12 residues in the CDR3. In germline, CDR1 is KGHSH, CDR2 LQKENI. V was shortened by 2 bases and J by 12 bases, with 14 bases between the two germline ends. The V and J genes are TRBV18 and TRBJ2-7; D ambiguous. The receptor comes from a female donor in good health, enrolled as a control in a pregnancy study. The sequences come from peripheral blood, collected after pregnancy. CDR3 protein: CASSPDNIDPYF. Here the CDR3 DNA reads TGTGCCAGCTCACCAGACAACATAGATCCGTACTTC.